This T cell receptor (beta chain) was sequenced for a study of T cell responses to AZD1222 COVID-19 vaccine (dated by TCRdb to the early 2020s). About the study as a whole: Because spike-specific TCR depth and breadth did not differ between the two schedules, AZD1222 recipients who got a second dose at roughly 4 weeks were pooled with those who got a second dose at roughly 12 weeks. Enrollment into the trials was organized by age into subgroups of 18-55, 56-69 and 70-plus years, and those subgroups contained approximately 150, 30 and 60 TCR-sequenced participants, respectively. A total of 230 to 250 trial participants underwent TCR sequencing, of whom 200 to 220 received two doses of AZD1222 and around 26 received two doses of the MenACWY control vaccine.

The table lists this clone with a count of one. This clone's antigen is unknown. Within one base of it there is no much larger clone, and no base qualities were kept. The time point label for this specimen denotes: baseline before first vaccination. Vaccinee samples came from UK trials COV001 and COV002, including a single-blind randomized controlled phase 2/3 trial of AZD1222 (ChAdOx1 nCoV-19) in healthy adults. Trial participant PBMC samples were collected at day 0 and day 28 after the second dose for TCRbeta chain sequencing. Taken from the germline V gene (reference sequence), the CDR1 and CDR2 loops are MNHEY and SMNVEV. The CDR3 sequence holds 16 residues, the cysteine and phenylalanine included. This entry keeps only the CDR3 DNA: 48 bases, framed from base 1. V gives up 0 bases and J gives up 1 base, and the segment between their germline ends measures 12 bases. Overall results and qualifications from the work: CD4 TCRs associated with the vaccine covered the entire spike protein, and the dominant responses were in regions 160-218 and 743-854. No day 14 peak-response samples were available, so repertoires were characterized only after the peak T cell response. Only five or six AZD1222 recipients were SARS-CoV-2 seropositive at baseline, limiting conclusions about previously exposed vaccinees. Participants were mostly white British and included more females than males, and it was suggested by the authors that clonal diversity may have been underestimated. Reportedly, close to half of the unique spike-specific TCRs recognized epitopes lying outside the regions that are mutated in the B.1.351 and B.1.1.7 variants. Spike-specific TCR breadth and depth rose significantly after two AZD1222 doses compared with day 0 and with MenACWY recipients. In the small 56-69-year group, the increase in depth fell short of significance, most likely because of low power.

The CDR3 regions of human TCRbeta chains were analyzed by immunosequencing. The authors processed their data as follows. Repertoire TCRs were matched against a reference library of SARS-CoV-2-specific TCRs generated with the MIRA antigen-specificity platform. Breadth was defined as the fraction of unique TCRs that were SARS-CoV-2-associated. Depth was defined as the fraction of total T cells that were SARS-CoV-2-associated. Each spike-specific TCR was assigned to its reactive spike region and to a CD4 or CD8 class using the MIRA data. Log10-transformed breadth and depth values were compared by one-way ANOVA with Sidak's multiple comparisons tests. In its TCRdb copy, this immuneACCESS table keeps in-frame sequences only and misses some clones. Where compared with another copy, unresolved V genes explain less than half of these, and the others have no known cause. V and J calls plus clone size are reproduced from that table; the DNA served to infer D and trimming. This sample gives roughly 150,000 clones in total; less than 95% of them show up just once. The top ten clones comprise roughly 1.3% of the sample.

The sample in question was peripheral blood, obtained on day 0 of AZD1222 vaccination. The chain links TRBV27 with TRBJ1-2; a weak D assignment points to TRBD1 (5 bases agree). The receptor comes from an adult in good health. The CDR3 sequence is CASSLSSTVYNYGYTF. The nucleotide sequence is TGTGCCAGCAGTTTATCTTCGACAGTCTATAACTATGGCTACACCTTC.